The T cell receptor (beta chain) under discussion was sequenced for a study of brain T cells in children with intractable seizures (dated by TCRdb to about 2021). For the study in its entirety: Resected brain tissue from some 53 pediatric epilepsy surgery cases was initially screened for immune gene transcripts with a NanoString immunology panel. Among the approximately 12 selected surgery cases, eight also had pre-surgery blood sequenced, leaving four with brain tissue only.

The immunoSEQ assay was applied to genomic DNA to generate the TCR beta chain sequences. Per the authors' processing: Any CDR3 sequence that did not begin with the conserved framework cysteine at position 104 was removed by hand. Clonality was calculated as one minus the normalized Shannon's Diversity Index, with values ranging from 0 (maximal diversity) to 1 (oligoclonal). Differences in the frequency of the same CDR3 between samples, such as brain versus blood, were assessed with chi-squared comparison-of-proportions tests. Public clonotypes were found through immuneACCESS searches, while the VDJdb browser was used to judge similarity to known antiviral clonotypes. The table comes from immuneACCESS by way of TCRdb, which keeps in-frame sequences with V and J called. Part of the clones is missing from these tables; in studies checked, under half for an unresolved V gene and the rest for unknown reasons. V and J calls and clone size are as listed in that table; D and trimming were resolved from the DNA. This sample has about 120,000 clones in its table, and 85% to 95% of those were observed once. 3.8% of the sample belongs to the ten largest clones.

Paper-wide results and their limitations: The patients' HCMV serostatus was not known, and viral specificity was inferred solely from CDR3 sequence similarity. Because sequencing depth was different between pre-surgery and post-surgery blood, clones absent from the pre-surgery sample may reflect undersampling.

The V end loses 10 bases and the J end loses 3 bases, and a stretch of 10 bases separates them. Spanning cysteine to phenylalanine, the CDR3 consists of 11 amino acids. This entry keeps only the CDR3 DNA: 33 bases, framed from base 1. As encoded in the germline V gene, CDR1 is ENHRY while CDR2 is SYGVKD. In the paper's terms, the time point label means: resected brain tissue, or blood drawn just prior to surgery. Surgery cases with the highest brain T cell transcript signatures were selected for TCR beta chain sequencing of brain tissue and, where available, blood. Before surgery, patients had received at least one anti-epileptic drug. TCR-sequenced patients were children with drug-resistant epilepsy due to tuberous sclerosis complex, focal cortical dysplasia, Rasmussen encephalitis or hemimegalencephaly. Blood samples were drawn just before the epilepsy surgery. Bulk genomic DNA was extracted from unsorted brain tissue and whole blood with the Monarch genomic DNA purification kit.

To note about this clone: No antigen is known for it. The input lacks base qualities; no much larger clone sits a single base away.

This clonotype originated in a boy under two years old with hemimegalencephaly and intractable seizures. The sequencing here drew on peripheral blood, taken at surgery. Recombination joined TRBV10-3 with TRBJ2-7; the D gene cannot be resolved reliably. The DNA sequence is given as TGTGCCACCATGCACCACTACGAGCAGTACTTC. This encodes CATMHHYEQYF.